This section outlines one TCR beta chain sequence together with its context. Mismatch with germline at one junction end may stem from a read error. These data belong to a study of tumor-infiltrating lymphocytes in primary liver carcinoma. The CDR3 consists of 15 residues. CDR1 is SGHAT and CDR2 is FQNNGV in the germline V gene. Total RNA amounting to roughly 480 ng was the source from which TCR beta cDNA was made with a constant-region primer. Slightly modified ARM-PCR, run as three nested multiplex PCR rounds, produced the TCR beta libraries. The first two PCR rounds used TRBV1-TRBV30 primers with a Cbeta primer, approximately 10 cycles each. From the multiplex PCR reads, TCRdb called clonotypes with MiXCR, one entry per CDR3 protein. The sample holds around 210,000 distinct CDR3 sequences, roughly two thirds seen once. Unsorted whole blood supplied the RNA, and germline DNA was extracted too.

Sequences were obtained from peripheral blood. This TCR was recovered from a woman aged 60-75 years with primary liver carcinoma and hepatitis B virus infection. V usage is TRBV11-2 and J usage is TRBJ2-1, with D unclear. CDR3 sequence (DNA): TGTGCCAGCAGCTTAGAGTCAGCGTTCAACAGTGAGCGGTTCTTC. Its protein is CASSLESAFNSERFF.